Listed below are T cell receptor beta chains from one sample, sequenced in a study of blood T cell repertoires in COVID-19. Generated by immunoSEQ multiplex PCR, the TCRdb table keeps only in-frame clones and is missing some. This sample has 250,000 to 300,000 clones, with around nine tenths found just once. Sequencing was carried out using PBMCs or T cells enriched from blood (not recorded which). All receptors come from a middle-aged woman who had recovered from COVID-19. Each CDR3 is given with its conserved first and last residue. A D gene is named only where the DNA matches it firmly. A row's size may be missing; if present it is once, few, many or a size class.

D: NA
V: TRBV25-1
size: NA
J: TRBJ1-6
CDR3: CASSVHTDSPLHF
DNA: TGTGCCAGCAGTGTTCACACCGATTCACCCCTCCACTTT

D: TRBD1
V: TRBV7-9
size: NA
J: TRBJ2-5
CDR3: CASRSGTAQETQYF
DNA: TGTGCCAGCAGATCCGGGACAGCTCAAGAGACCCAGTACTTC

D: NA
V: TRBV7-2
size: NA
J: TRBJ1-1
CDR3: CASSSNRVSNTEAFF
DNA: TGTGCCAGCAGCTCAAACCGGGTCTCGAACACTGAAGCTTTCTTT

D: TRBD1
V: TRBV24-1
size: NA
J: TRBJ1-4
CDR3: CATRPFPRGRCEKLFF
DNA: TGTGCCACCAGACCATTTCCCAGGGGGCGATGTGAAAAACTGTTTTTT

D: TRBD1
V: TRBV5-5
size: NA
J: TRBJ2-2
CDR3: CASTLGGANTGELFF
DNA: TGTGCCAGCACCCTAGGGGGCGCGAACACCGGGGAGCTGTTTTTT

D: NA
V: TRBV9
size: NA
J: TRBJ1-2
CDR3: CASSVAGGSNYGYTF
DNA: TGTGCCAGCAGCGTAGCTGGGGGGTCTAACTATGGCTACACCTTC

D: TRBD2
V: TRBV6-6
size: once
J: TRBJ2-5
CDR3: CASSRRGGGNEETQYF
DNA: TGTGCCAGCAGTCGGAGGGGCGGGGGGAATGAAGAGACCCAGTACTTC

D: NA
V: TRBV3-1/TRBV3-2
size: NA
J: TRBJ1-2
CDR3: CASSQDLARGYTF
DNA: TGTGCCAGCAGCCAAGATTTGGCCCGCGGCTACACCTTC

D: NA
V: TRBV7-9
size: NA
J: TRBJ1-1
CDR3: CASSQMTGNTEAFF
DNA: TGTGCCAGCAGCCAGATGACGGGGAACACTGAAGCTTTCTTT

D: NA
V: TRBV19
size: NA
J: TRBJ1-2
CDR3: CASRAPIRGYGYTF
DNA: TGTGCCAGTAGGGCCCCGATTAGGGGATATGGCTACACCTTC

D: TRBD2
V: TRBV30
size: NA
J: TRBJ2-7
CDR3: CAWTNTERGSSYEQYF
DNA: TGTGCCTGGACTAACACAGAGCGGGGGAGCTCCTACGAGCAGTACTTC

D: TRBD1
V: TRBV2
size: NA
J: TRBJ1-5
CDR3: CASSVQGAGQPQHF
DNA: TGTGCCAGCAGTGTACAGGGGGCAGGGCAGCCCCAGCATTTT

D: NA
V: TRBV9
size: NA
J: TRBJ1-5
CDR3: CASPYVAGNFLSNQPQHF
DNA: TGTGCCAGCCCTTACGTGGCAGGGAACTTCCTTAGCAATCAGCCCCAGCATTTT

D: NA
V: TRBV29-1
size: NA
J: TRBJ2-2
CDR3: CSVVGDWNTGELFF
DNA: TGCAGCGTTGTTGGTGACTGGAACACCGGGGAGCTGTTTTTT

D: TRBD2
V: TRBV3-1/TRBV3-2
size: NA
J: TRBJ2-1
CDR3: CASSHRGGSINEQFF
DNA: TGTGCCAGCAGCCATAGGGGAGGGTCGATCAATGAGCAGTTCTTC

D: TRBD1
V: TRBV6-5
size: NA
J: TRBJ1-5
CDR3: CASSRQGSQPQHF
DNA: TGTGCCAGCAGCCGACAGGGGAGTCAGCCCCAGCATTTT

D: NA
V: TRBV7-2
size: NA
J: TRBJ2-1
CDR3: CASSEDRASYNEQFF
DNA: TGTGCCAGCAGCGAGGACAGAGCCTCCTACAATGAGCAGTTCTTC

D: TRBD2
V: TRBV5-4
size: NA
J: TRBJ2-7
CDR3: CASSPWRREIREQYF
DNA: TGTGCCAGCAGCCCCTGGAGGCGGGAGATTAGGGAGCAGTACTTC

D: TRBD2
V: TRBV15
size: NA
J: TRBJ2-6
CDR3: CATSRDPGGAGANVLTF
DNA: TGTGCCACCAGCAGAGATCCGGGGGGAGCTGGGGCCAACGTCCTGACTTTC

D: TRBD1
V: TRBV27
size: NA
J: TRBJ1-5
CDR3: CASSLGYLDRNQPQHF
DNA: TGTGCCAGCAGTTTGGGCTACCTGGACAGGAATCAGCCCCAGCATTTT

D: NA
V: TRBV6-1
size: NA
J: TRBJ2-7
CDR3: CASSEGGRGYEQYF
DNA: TGTGCCAGCAGTGAAGGAGGAAGAGGCTACGAGCAGTACTTC

D: NA
V: TRBV11-2
size: NA
J: TRBJ2-1
CDR3: CASSSAGSGASGINEQFF
DNA: TGTGCCAGCAGCTCCGCCGGTTCAGGGGCCTCAGGTATCAATGAGCAGTTCTTC

D: TRBD2
V: TRBV4-2
size: NA
J: TRBJ2-1
CDR3: CASSQASGRLGEQFF
DNA: TGTGCCAGCAGCCAAGCTAGCGGGAGATTAGGTGAGCAGTTCTTC

D: TRBD2
V: TRBV18
size: NA
J: TRBJ2-2
CDR3: CASSPFPPAGGSGELFF
DNA: TGTGCCAGCTCACCTTTCCCGCCAGCGGGAGGGTCCGGGGAGCTGTTTTTT